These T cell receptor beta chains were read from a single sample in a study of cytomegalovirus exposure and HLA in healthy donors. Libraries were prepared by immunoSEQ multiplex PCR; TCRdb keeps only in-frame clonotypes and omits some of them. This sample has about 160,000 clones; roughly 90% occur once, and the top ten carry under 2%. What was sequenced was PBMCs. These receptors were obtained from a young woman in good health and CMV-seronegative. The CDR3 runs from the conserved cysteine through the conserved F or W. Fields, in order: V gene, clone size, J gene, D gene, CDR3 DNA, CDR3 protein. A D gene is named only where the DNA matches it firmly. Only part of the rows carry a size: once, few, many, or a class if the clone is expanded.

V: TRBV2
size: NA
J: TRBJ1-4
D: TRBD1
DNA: TGTGCCAGCAGGGGACAGGGGGCTTCAACTAATGAAAAACTGTTTTTT
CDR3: CASRGQGASTNEKLFF

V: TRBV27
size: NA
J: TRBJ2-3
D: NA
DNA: TGTGCCAGCAGCACACTCCGGACTCCCTACACAGATACGCAGTATTTT
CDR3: CASSTLRTPYTDTQYF

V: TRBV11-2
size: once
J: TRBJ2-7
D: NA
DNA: TGTGCCAGCAGCTTAGGTCCAGGGGACCCCTACGAGCAGTACTTC
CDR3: CASSLGPGDPYEQYF

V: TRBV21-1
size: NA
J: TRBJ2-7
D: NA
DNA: TGTGCCAGCAGCAATAAGGGACAGGGGGCTTACGAGCAGTACTTC
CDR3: CASSNKGQGAYEQYF

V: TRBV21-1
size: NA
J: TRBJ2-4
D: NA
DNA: TGTGCCAGCAGGGAGGACATTCAGTACTTC
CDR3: CASREDIQYF

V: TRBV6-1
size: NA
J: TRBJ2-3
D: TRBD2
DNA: TGTGCCAGCAGTGAAGGCGGACTAGCGGGAGTAAATACGCAGTATTTT
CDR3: CASSEGGLAGVNTQYF

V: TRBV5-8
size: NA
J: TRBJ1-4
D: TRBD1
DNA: TGTGCCAGCAGCCGGGGACAGGGCCGTGAAAAACTGTTTTTT
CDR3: CASSRGQGREKLFF

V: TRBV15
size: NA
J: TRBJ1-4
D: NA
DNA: TGTGCCACCAGCAGAGGACTCGGGACGGGAGACCAGGAGGAAAAACTGTTTTTT
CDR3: CATSRGLGTGDQEEKLFF

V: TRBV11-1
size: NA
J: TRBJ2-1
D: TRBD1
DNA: TGTGCCAGCAGCTTAGGGACAGGGGGTCCGAGCTCCTACAATGAGCAGTTCTTC
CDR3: CASSLGTGGPSSYNEQFF

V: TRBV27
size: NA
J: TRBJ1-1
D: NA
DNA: TGTGCCAGCAGTCCGGGGTGGAGAAATGTAGCTTTCTTT
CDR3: CASSPGWRNVAFF

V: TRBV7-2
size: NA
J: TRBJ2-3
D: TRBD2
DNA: TGTGCCAGCAGCTTGGGACTAGCGGGGGGGTCCCAGGATACGCAGTATTTT
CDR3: CASSLGLAGGSQDTQYF

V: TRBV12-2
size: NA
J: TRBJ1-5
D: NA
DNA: TGTGCAAGTCGCCCCCCCGGGACATTCTCCAATCAGCCCCAGCATTTT
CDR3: CASRPPGTFSNQPQHF